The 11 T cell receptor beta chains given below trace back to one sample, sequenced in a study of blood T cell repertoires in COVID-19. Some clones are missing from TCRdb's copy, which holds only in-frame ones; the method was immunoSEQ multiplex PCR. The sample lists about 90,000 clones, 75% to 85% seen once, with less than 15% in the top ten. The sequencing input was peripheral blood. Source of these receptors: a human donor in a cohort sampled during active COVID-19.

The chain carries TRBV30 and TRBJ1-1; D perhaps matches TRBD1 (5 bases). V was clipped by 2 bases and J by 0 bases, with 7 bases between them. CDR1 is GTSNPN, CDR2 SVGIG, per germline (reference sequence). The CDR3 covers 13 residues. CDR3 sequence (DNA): TGTGCCTGGAGTAAGGGGATGAACACTGAAGCTTTCTTT. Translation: CAWSKGMNTEAFF.

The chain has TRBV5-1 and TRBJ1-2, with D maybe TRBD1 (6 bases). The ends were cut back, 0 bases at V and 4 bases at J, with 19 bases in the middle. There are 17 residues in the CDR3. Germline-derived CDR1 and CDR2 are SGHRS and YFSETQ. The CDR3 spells CASSLASNRAARYGYTF. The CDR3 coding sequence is TGCGCCAGCAGCTTGGCCTCGAACAGGGCGGCACGCTATGGCTACACCTTC.

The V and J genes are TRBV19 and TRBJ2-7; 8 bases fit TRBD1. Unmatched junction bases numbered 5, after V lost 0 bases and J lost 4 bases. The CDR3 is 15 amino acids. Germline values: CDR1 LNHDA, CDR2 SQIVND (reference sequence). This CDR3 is CASSIDFRTGYEQYF. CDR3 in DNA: TGTGCCAGTAGTATAGACTTCCGGACAGGGTACGAGCAGTACTTC.

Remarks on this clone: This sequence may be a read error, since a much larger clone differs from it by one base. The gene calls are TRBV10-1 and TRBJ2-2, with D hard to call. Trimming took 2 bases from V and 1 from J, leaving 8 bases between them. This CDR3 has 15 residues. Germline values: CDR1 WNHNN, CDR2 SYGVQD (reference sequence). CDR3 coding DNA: TGCGCCAGCAGTGAGAACGAGGTGAACACCGGGGAGCTGTTTTTT. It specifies CASSENEVNTGELFF.

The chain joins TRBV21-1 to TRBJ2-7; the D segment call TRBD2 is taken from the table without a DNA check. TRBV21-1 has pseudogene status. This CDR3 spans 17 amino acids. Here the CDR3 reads CASSKVGLVNAMGEQYF. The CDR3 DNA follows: TGTGCCAGCAGCAAAGTGGGACTAGTGAACGCCATGGGAGAGCAGTACTTC.

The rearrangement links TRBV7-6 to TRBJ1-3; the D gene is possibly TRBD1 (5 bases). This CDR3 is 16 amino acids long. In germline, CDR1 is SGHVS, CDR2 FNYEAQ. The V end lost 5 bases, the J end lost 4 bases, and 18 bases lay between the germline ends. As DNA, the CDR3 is TGTGCCAGCAGCCCCGGTGGGGGTAGCGGGGGAAACACCATATATTTT. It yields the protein CASSPGGGSGGNTIYF.

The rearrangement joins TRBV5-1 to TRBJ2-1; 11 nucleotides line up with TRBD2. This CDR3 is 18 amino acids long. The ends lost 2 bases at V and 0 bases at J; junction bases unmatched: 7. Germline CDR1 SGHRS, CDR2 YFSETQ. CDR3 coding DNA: TGCGCCAGCAGCTTTCGGGCTAGCGGGGGGAGCTCCTACAATGAGCAGTTCTTC. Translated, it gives CASSFRASGGSSYNEQFF.

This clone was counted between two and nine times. As DNA, the CDR3 is TGTGCCAGTACCAAAGTAGGGACAGGGAAGACTGAAGCTTTCTTT. Encoded protein: CASTKVGTGKTEAFF. V usage is TRBV19 and J usage is TRBJ1-1; 9 bases match TRBD1. Trimming cost V 7 bases and J 5 bases; bases outside gene matches: 11. This CDR3 has 15 residues. In germline, CDR1 is LNHDA, CDR2 SQIVND (reference sequence).

CDR3: CASSIAGTGSYEQYF. CDR3 coding DNA: TGTGCCAGTAGTATTGCCGGGACAGGGTCCTACGAGCAGTACTTC. The rearrangement uses TRBV19 and TRBJ2-7, with 9 bases lining up with TRBD1. Losses at the gene ends were 3 bases for V and 1 base for J; bases not matched to a gene: 4. The germline V gene has CDR1 LNHDA and CDR2 SQIVND (reference sequence). CDR3 length: 15 amino acids.

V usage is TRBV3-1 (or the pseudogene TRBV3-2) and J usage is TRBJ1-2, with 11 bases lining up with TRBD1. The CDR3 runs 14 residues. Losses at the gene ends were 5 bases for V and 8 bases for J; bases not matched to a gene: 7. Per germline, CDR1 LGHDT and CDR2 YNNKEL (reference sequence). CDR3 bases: TGTGCCAGCAGCAATTGGACAGGGGGCTACGGCTACACCTTC. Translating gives CASSNWTGGYGYTF.

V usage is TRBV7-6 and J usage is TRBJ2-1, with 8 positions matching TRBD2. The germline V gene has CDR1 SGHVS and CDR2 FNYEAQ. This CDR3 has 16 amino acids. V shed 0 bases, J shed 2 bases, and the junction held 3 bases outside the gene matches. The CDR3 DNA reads TGTGCCAGCAGCTTAGCAGGCGGGGGGCCCTACAATGAGCAGTTCTTC. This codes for CASSLAGGGPYNEQFF. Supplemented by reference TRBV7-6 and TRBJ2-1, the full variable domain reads GAGVSQSPRYKVTKRGQDVALRCDPISGHVSLYWYRQALGQGPEFLTYFNYEAQQDKSGLPNDRFSAERPEGSISTLTIQRTEQRDSAMYRCASSLAGGGPYNEQFFGPGTRLTVL.